Below, 8 T cell receptor beta chains from the same sample are listed, as sequenced in a study of CD8+ T cells in alopecia areata (dated by TCRdb to about 2018). Explained via the paper, the time point label denotes: around 28 days on oral tofacitinib. The sample's treatment or condition label, decoded: oral pan-JAK inhibitor, 5-10 mg twice daily. Library construction relied on the immunoSEQ multiplex PCR assay. For TCR sequencing, RNA was extracted from every sample and reverse transcribed into cDNA to serve as template. In TCRdb, the immuneACCESS table is reduced to in-frame sequences with V and J assigned. These tables do not hold every clone; where another copy was compared, an unresolved V gene accounts for under half, and the others remain unexplained. The table for this sample lists some 240,000 clones; about 58% of them were counted only once. The ten largest account for 1.5% to 2% of the sample.

The sequences come from CD4+ T cells sorted from blood, collected at week 4, from a patient treated with tofacitinib. The receptors here all came from a human donor with alopecia areata.

The chain is built from TRBV7-3 and TRBJ2-7; D not certain. The CDR3 runs 13 residues. Germline values: CDR1 SGHTA, CDR2 FQGTGA. V dropped 2 bases and J dropped 4 bases, with 9 bases sitting between them. Here the CDR3 reads CASSLGSGYEQYF. The DNA for the CDR3 is TGTGCCAGCAGCTTAGGTTCCGGGTACGAGCAGTACTTC.

The CDR3 sequence: CASKGGQGPDTQYF. CDR3 coding DNA: TGCGCCAGCAAAGGGGGACAGGGTCCAGATACGCAGTATTTT. The chain uses TRBV4-3 and TRBJ2-3, with 9 bases aligning to TRBD1. Germline values: CDR1 LGHNA, CDR2 YSLEER. This CDR3 is 14 amino acids long. Losses at the gene ends were 7 bases for V and 4 bases for J; bases not matched to a gene: 6.

The gene calls are TRBV2 and TRBJ1-5; D perhaps matches TRBD1 (5 bases). Germline CDR1 is SNHLY and CDR2 is FYNNEI. V lost 6 bases and J 2 bases, leaving 8 bases between the germline ends. The length of the CDR3 is 13 residues. The CDR3 DNA follows: TGTGCCAGCAGCGGAGGGGGCAATCAGCCCCAGCATTTT. This translates into CASSGGGNQPQHF.

This chain links TRBV6-6 with TRBJ1-5; D possibly corresponds to TRBD1 (5 bases). V was cut by 6 bases and J by 3 bases, with 15 bases left in between. The CDR3 covers 15 residues. CDR1 MNHNY and CDR2 SVGAGI come from the germline V gene (reference sequence). This CDR3 is CASSSNGGYNQPQHF. The CDR3 nucleotides are TGTGCCAGCAGCTCCAACGGGGGATACAATCAGCCCCAGCATTTT.

This chain joins TRBV2 and TRBJ2-3; TRBD2 is a possible D gene (6 bases). Germline values: CDR1 SNHLY, CDR2 FYNNEI. The CDR3 runs to 15 residues. V gave up 8 bases and J gave up 7 bases, with 22 bases separating them. This chain's CDR3 is CASQPRGGDMNTQYF. As DNA, the CDR3 is TGTGCCAGCCAGCCGAGGGGAGGAGATATGAATACGCAGTATTTT.

Concerning this clone: One end of the junction is discordant with germline, which a read error may explain. The CDR3 region is CASSLAGGSYEQYF. The CDR3 DNA follows: TGTGCCAGCAGCCTAGCGGGGGGTTCCTACGAGCAGTACTTC. This chain uses TRBV7-9 with TRBJ2-7, with 11 positions matching TRBD2. This CDR3 is 14 amino acids long. The germline V gene has CDR1 SEHNR and CDR2 FQNEAQ (reference sequence).

V usage is TRBV7-9 and J usage is TRBJ2-2; D is possibly TRBD2 (5 bases). CDR1 is SEHNR and CDR2 is FQNEAQ in the germline V gene (reference sequence). V gave up 5 bases and J gave up 5 bases, with 18 bases separating them. CDR3 length equals 16 residues. In DNA form, the CDR3 reads TGTGCCAGCAGCCCGGGAATGGGTTCCCGAACCGGGGAGCTGTTTTTT. It is translated as CASSPGMGSRTGELFF.

This chain links TRBV6-1 with TRBJ1-6; D is unresolved. V was clipped by 4 bases and J by 4 bases, with 11 bases between them. The CDR3 covers 15 residues. Germline CDR1 MNHNS, CDR2 SASEGT. In DNA form, the CDR3 reads TGTGCCAGCAGTGGAAAATCAGGTTATAATTCACCCCTCCACTTT. Encoded protein: CASSGKSGYNSPLHF.